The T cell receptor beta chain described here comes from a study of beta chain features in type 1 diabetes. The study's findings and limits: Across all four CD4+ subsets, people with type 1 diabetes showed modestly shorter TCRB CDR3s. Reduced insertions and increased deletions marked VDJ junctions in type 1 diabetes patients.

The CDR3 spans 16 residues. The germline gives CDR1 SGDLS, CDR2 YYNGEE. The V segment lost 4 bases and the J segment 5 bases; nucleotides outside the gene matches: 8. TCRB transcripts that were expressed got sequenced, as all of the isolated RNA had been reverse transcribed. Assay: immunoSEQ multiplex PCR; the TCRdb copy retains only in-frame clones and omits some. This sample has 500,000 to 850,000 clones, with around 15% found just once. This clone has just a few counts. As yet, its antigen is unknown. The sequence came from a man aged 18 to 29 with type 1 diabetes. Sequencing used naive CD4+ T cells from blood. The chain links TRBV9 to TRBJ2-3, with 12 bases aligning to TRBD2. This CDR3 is CASSPSGTSGLDTQYF. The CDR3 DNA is TGTGCCAGCAGCCCCTCCGGGACTAGCGGGTTAGATACGCAGTATTTT.